This T cell receptor beta chain was captured in a study of cytomegalovirus exposure and HLA in healthy donors. In regard to this clone: Other DNA variants within this sample encode the same CDR3.

The study ran its PCR with 60 Vbeta and 13 Jbeta primers. TCRdb's table, derived via immunoSEQ multiplex PCR, lists solely in-frame clones and lacks some. The sample shows some 110,000 clones, roughly 66% of them seen only once. V gave up 5 bases and J gave up 0 bases; unmatched junction bases: 4. CDR1 SEHNR and CDR2 FQNEAQ come from the germline V gene (reference sequence). This CDR3 spans 15 amino acids. The chain carries TRBV7-9 and TRBJ1-1, with TRBD1 identical over 9 bases. The receptor comes from a woman in her 30s in good health and CMV-seronegative. What was sequenced was PBMCs. This CDR3 is CASSPGQGMNTEAFF. The CDR3 nucleotides are TGTGCCAGCAGCCCAGGACAGGGGATGAACACTGAAGCTTTCTTT.